Presented here are 24 T cell receptor beta chains from one specimen sequenced in a study of blood T cell repertoires in COVID-19. Generated by immunoSEQ multiplex PCR, the TCRdb table keeps only in-frame clones and is missing some. The table has over 85,000 clones, approximately 90% seen once. The specimen sequenced was peripheral blood. Every receptor here comes from a woman over 75 with active COVID-19.

The chain recombines TRBV5-6 with TRBJ2-1; TRBD1 aligns across 8 bases. The CDR3 totals 16 residues. Unmatched junction bases numbered 3, after V lost 0 bases and J lost 1 base. Germline CDR1 SGHDT, CDR2 YYEEEE. This CDR3 is CASSLGWTGSYNEQFF. The CDR3 coding sequence is TGTGCCAGCAGCTTGGGGTGGACAGGGTCCTACAATGAGCAGTTCTTC.

The chain couples TRBV2 to TRBJ1-5, with TRBD1 matching over 7 bases. The CDR3 sequence is 14 residues long. V lost 5 bases to trimming and J lost 4 bases; unmatched junction nucleotides: 5. Germline V CDR1 and CDR2: SNHLY, FYNNEI. In DNA, the CDR3 is TGTGCCAGCAGTCGACAGGGTAGAAATCAGCCCCAGCATTTT. Translation gives CASSRQGRNQPQHF.

The chain joins TRBV5-1 to TRBJ2-1, with D possibly being TRBD2 (6 bases). The CDR3 covers 15 residues. Germline CDR1 and CDR2: SGHRS and YFSETQ. Trimming cost V 0 bases and J 10 bases, with 17 bases left between them. The CDR3 coding sequence is TGCGCCAGCAGCTTGGCCCCAAGTGGAAGCGGGGAGCAGTTCTTC. This translates into CASSLAPSGSGEQFF.

The CDR3 DNA reads as TGTGCCAGTAGTACCCGACAGGGGATGGTCGGTAATTCACCCCTCCACTTT. This gives the protein CASSTRQGMVGNSPLHF. V gene TRBV19 combines with J gene TRBJ1-6, with TRBD1 matching over 8 bases. Trimming at V came to 4 bases and at J to 6 bases, leaving 11 bases not matched to a gene. This CDR3 region has 17 residues. In germline, CDR1 is LNHDA, CDR2 SQIVND (reference sequence).

This clone was picked up a small number of times. The genes are TRBV6-2 or TRBV6-3 and TRBJ2-1; 9 bases are shared with TRBD2. Germline CDR1 reads MNHEY; CDR2 reads SVGEGT. This CDR3 is 17 amino acids long. V trimming: 0 bases; J trimming: 4 bases; junction bases outside the gene matches: 7. CDR3 DNA sequence: TGTGCCAGCAGTTACTCTGCGACTAGCGGCATATACAATGAGCAGTTCTTC. Residues: CASSYSATSGIYNEQFF.

The chain couples TRBV2 to TRBJ1-3, with D possibly matching TRBD1 (5 bases). Germline CDR1 SNHLY, CDR2 FYNNEI. The CDR3 contains 15 residues. The V end was cut by 4 bases, the J end by 0 bases, with 10 bases between. DNA of the CDR3: TGTGCCAGCAGTGCCTTGACAGCCTCTGGAAACACCATATATTTT. It specifies CASSALTASGNTIYF.

This chain joins TRBV7-8 and TRBJ2-1; 11 bases align to TRBD2. Trimming cost V 5 bases and J 3 bases; bases outside gene matches: 18. Germline V gene data show CDR1 as SGHVS and CDR2 as FQNEAQ. The CDR3 loop spans 20 amino acids. The CDR3 sequence is CASSATETQLAGARYNEQFF. The CDR3 coding sequence is TGTGCCAGCAGCGCAACAGAGACGCAACTAGCGGGAGCTCGCTACAATGAGCAGTTCTTC.

The chain links TRBV10-3 to TRBJ2-1; TRBD2 matches 8 bases. This CDR3 has 15 amino acids. Germline CDR1 reads ENHRY; CDR2 reads SYGVKD. V shed 4 bases and J 0 bases; nucleotides not matched to a gene: 2. Here the CDR3 reads CAISGLASSYNEQFF. The CDR3 DNA sequence: TGTGCCATCAGTGGACTAGCGAGCTCCTACAATGAGCAGTTCTTC.

The chain couples TRBV27 to TRBJ2-1, with 11 bases lining up with TRBD2. In germline, CDR1 is MNHEY, CDR2 SMNVEV (reference sequence). This CDR3 has 18 residues. After removal of 0 bases from V and 6 bases from J, the junction contained 10 bases not matched to a gene. The chain's CDR3 is CASSLSKSRLAGSNEQFF. The CDR3 coding sequence is TGTGCCAGCAGTTTATCGAAGTCTAGACTAGCGGGAAGCAATGAGCAGTTCTTC.

This clone was picked up a small number of times. The V gene is TRBV20-1, the J gene TRBJ2-7; 9 bases line up with TRBD2. CDR1 DFQATT and CDR2 SNEGSKA come from the germline V gene (reference sequence). The trim removed 3 bases at V and 2 bases at J, leaving 5 bases unmatched. CDR3 size: 14 residues. The CDR3 DNA reads as TGCAGTGCTAGTACCGGGACTAGCCCCTACGAGCAGTACTTC. It is translated as CSASTGTSPYEQYF.

This clone was recorded once. CDR3 coding DNA: TGTGCCTGGAGTCCCAACAGAAACTATGGCTACACCTTC. Protein product: CAWSPNRNYGYTF. The chain recombines TRBV30 with TRBJ1-2; D remains unclear. V was clipped by 2 bases and J by 2 bases, with 9 bases between them. CDR3 length: 13 amino acids. Germline lookup yields CDR1 GTSNPN and CDR2 SVGIG (reference sequence).

The genes are TRBV29-1 and TRBJ1-1; no clear D gene. This CDR3 is 13 amino acids long. CDR1 and CDR2 (germline): SQVTM, ANQGSEA. V lost 6 bases and J 4 bases, leaving 15 bases between the germline ends. In DNA, the CDR3 is TGCAGCGTCGACTCCCCGACCGGCACTGAAGCTTTCTTT. Translating it yields CSVDSPTGTEAFF.

On this clone: One junction end disagrees with the germline gene, perhaps due to a read error. Other DNA sequences in this specimen translate into the identical CDR3. The chain employs TRBV27 and TRBJ2-6, with TRBD1 as a possible D gene (5 bases). Looked up from germline, CDR1 is MNHEY and CDR2 is SMNVEV (reference sequence). This CDR3 is built from 15 residues. CDR3 protein: CASSLSISGANVLTF. Written as DNA, the CDR3 is TGTGCCAGCAGTTTATCCATCTCTGGGGCCAACGTCCTGACTTTT.

The chain employs TRBV6-6 and TRBJ2-5; 14 nucleotides agree with TRBD2. V lost 10 bases, J lost 2 bases, and 9 bases stayed unmatched. The germline V gene encodes CDR1 MNHNY and CDR2 SVGAGI (reference sequence). The CDR3 runs 16 residues. The CDR3 coding sequence is TGTGCCACACGTACCGGGACTAGCGGGGGTCAAGAGACCCAGTACTTC. Its translation: CATRTGTSGGQETQYF.

The chain uses TRBV28 and TRBJ2-5; 8 nucleotides match TRBD2. V gave up 8 bases and J gave up 2 bases; unmatched junction bases: 13. Germline assignment: CDR1 MDHEN and CDR2 SYDVKM. The CDR3 has 16 residues. The CDR3 loop is CASPPSTGREQETQYF. The CDR3 bases are TGTGCCAGCCCCCCCTCGACCGGGAGGGAGCAAGAGACCCAGTACTTC.

The J gene is TRBJ1-1, the V gene TRBV7-9; 11 bases map to TRBD1. V lost 4 bases, J lost 8 bases, and 6 bases stayed unmatched. From germline, CDR1 is SEHNR and CDR2 FQNEAQ (reference sequence). CDR3 length: 14 residues. CDR3 protein: CASSSRTGGEEAFF. In nucleotides, the CDR3 is TGTGCCAGCAGCTCTCGGACAGGGGGCGAAGAAGCTTTCTTT.

This clone was found a few times. The J gene is TRBJ2-1, the V gene TRBV27; 11 nucleotides agree with TRBD2. This CDR3 region has 15 residues. The V gene's germline CDR1 is MNHEY and CDR2 SMNVEV (reference sequence). J gave up 14 bases and V 8 bases, and 17 bases lay outside the gene matches. DNA of the CDR3: TGTGCCAGCGGACCGGGGACTAGCGGAAAACTAAAGGAGTTCTTC. Its translation: CASGPGTSGKLKEFF.

This clone showed up just a few times. The chain joins TRBV4-2 to TRBJ1-1; the match to TRBD1 covers 8 bases. Trimming cost V 2 bases and J 2 bases; bases outside gene matches: 13. This CDR3 comprises 18 residues. Per germline, CDR1 LGHNA and CDR2 YNFKEQ. For the CDR3, the DNA is TGTGCCAGCAGCCAATCCCCCCCCGGGACAGGTGGAAACACTGAAGCTTTCTTT. Residues: CASSQSPPGTGGNTEAFF.

This chain connects TRBV4-2 to TRBJ2-5, with 11 bases that match TRBD2. This CDR3 contains 17 residues. Per germline, CDR1 LGHNA and CDR2 YNFKEQ. V lost 4 bases, J lost 5 bases, and 12 bases stayed unmatched. The chain's CDR3 is CASSPTVAGGPEETQYF. The CDR3 coding sequence is TGTGCCAGCAGCCCGACAGTAGCGGGAGGGCCGGAGGAGACCCAGTACTTC.

This chain uses TRBV19 with TRBJ2-5, with a possible D match to TRBD2 (6 bases). From germline, CDR1 is LNHDA and CDR2 SQIVND (reference sequence). Trimming took 7 bases from V and 4 from J, leaving 13 bases between them. CDR3 length: 13 amino acids. Here the CDR3 DNA reads TGTGCCAGTAATGGGCGAGCGGGAGAGACCCAGTACTTC. Its protein is CASNGRAGETQYF.

This rearrangement joins TRBV4-3 to TRBJ2-3, with a tentative D call TRBD2 (5 bases). The CDR3 runs to 15 residues. CDR1 is LGHNA, CDR2 YSLEER, per germline. V lost 0 bases and J 8 bases, leaving 15 bases between the germline ends. The CDR3 reads CASSQDFRSAGTQYF. The CDR3 nucleotides are TGCGCCAGCAGCCAAGATTTCCGGAGCGCGGGTACGCAGTATTTT.

The chain uses TRBV5-1 and TRBJ2-2, with D possibly matching TRBD1 (6 bases). The CDR3 extends over 16 amino acids. CDR1 is SGHRS, CDR2 YFSETQ, per germline. The V gene lost 4 bases and the J gene lost 6 bases, with 19 bases spanning the gap. CDR3 protein: CASSQQLGKGAGELFF. In nucleotides, the CDR3 is TGCGCCAGCAGCCAGCAGCTTGGAAAGGGGGCCGGGGAGCTGTTTTTT.

This chain joins TRBV24-1 and TRBJ2-1, with D perhaps TRBD2 (6 bases). This CDR3 is 15 amino acids long. Germline values: CDR1 KGHDR, CDR2 SFDVKD. V lost 4 bases, J lost 2 bases, and 11 bases lay in between. The CDR3 coding sequence is TGTGCCACCAGTGACGGGGGATGGGCCTACAATGAGCAGTTCTTC. Translation: CATSDGGWAYNEQFF.

This clone was observed once. The chain recombines TRBV4-2 with TRBJ2-1, with a possible D match to TRBD2 (6 bases). This CDR3 region has 16 residues. Germline V CDR1 and CDR2: LGHNA, YNFKEQ. V lost 5 bases, J lost 6 bases, and 20 bases lay in between. CDR3 nucleotide sequence: TGTGCCAGCAGCAATGCGGGACTCACCAACCTCAATGAGCAGTTCTTC. Translated: CASSNAGLTNLNEQFF.